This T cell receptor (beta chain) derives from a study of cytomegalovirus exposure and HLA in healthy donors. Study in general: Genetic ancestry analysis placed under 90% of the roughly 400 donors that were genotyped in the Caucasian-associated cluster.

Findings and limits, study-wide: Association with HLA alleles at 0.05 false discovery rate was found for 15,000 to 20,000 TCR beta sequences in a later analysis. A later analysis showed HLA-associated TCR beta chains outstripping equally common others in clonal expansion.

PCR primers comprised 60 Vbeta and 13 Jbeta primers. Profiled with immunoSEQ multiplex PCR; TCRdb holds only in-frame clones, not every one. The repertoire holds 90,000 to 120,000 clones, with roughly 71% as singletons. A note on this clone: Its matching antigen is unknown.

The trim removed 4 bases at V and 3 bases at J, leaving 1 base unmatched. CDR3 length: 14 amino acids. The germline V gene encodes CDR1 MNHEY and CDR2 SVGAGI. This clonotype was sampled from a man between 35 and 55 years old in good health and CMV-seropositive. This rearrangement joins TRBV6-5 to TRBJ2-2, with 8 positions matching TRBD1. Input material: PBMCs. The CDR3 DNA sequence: TGTGCCAGCAGTTCGACAGGGGACACCGGGGAGCTGTTTTTT. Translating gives CASSSTGDTGELFF.